The 24 T cell receptor beta chains reported below all come from one sample, sequenced in a study of OX40 agonist ivuxolimab in advanced cancers. Sequencing was performed with immunoSEQ multiplex PCR; in TCRdb, only in-frame clones are kept and a portion is missing. The table records more than 45,000 clones, roughly 88% of them present only once. Sequences were derived from CD4+ or CD8+ T cells sorted from blood, sampled in a trial of the OX40 agonist ivuxolimab. The receptor source for this set is an adult with an advanced solid tumor such as melanoma, head and neck, liver or kidney cancer.

V usage is TRBV6-1 and J usage is TRBJ2-7, with TRBD2 identical over 9 bases. The CDR3 sequence is 13 residues long. Germline V gives CDR1 MNHNS, CDR2 SASEGT. The V gene end was trimmed by 5 bases and the J gene end by 6 bases; junction bases not matched to a gene: 5. CDR3 sequence: CASSTAGGPEQYF. Written as DNA, the CDR3 is TGTGCCAGCAGTACGGCGGGAGGGCCCGAGCAGTACTTC.

The V call is TRBV7-9, the J call TRBJ2-5; 9 nucleotides line up with TRBD1. Losses at the gene ends were 4 bases for V and 11 bases for J; bases not matched to a gene: 14. CDR3 length equals 15 residues. Germline V CDR1 and CDR2: SEHNR, FQNEAQ (reference sequence). Here the CDR3 reads CASSSQGTGIGEQYF. The CDR3 nucleotides are TGTGCCAGCAGCTCCCAAGGGACAGGGATAGGAGAGCAGTACTTC.

The chain employs TRBV5-1 and TRBJ2-2; tentatively, D is TRBD1 (5 bases). V lost 4 bases and J lost 1, with 8 bases in between. Germline CDR1 SGHRS, CDR2 YFSETQ. The CDR3 is 14 amino acids. The CDR3: CASSPGQNTGELFF. The DNA for the CDR3 is TGCGCCAGCAGCCCCGGACAGAACACCGGGGAGCTGTTTTTT.

V gene TRBV5-6 combines with J gene TRBJ1-1; D possibly corresponds to TRBD1 (6 bases). Per the germline V gene, CDR1 is SGHDT and CDR2 is YYEEEE. With 4 bases removed from V and 4 bases from J, the gap between germline ends came to 14 bases. The CDR3 length is 14 residues. DNA for the CDR3: TGTGCCAGCAGCCCCGGGGGGCTTGGCACTGAAGCTTTCTTT. Translation: CASSPGGLGTEAFF.

The chain employs TRBV5-5 and TRBJ2-1; tentative D call: TRBD1 (9 bases). With 3 bases removed from V and 2 bases from J, the gap between germline ends came to 24 bases. The CDR3 covers 19 residues. The V gene's germline CDR1 is SGHKS and CDR2 YYEKEE (reference sequence). This chain's CDR3 is CASSYRDRVREGPYNEQFF. As DNA, the CDR3 is TGTGCCAGCAGCTACCGGGACAGGGTTCGGGAGGGCCCCTACAATGAGCAGTTCTTC.

The rearrangement links TRBV28 to TRBJ2-1; no definite D call. Trimming pared 3 bases from V and 0 bases from J, leaving 12 bases between. This CDR3 has 16 amino acids. In germline, CDR1 is MDHEN, CDR2 SYDVKM. The CDR3 region has the DNA TGTGCCAGCAGTTTGTCAACGGTCAGCTCCTACAATGAGCAGTTCTTC. The encoded protein is CASSLSTVSSYNEQFF.

The table lists this clone with a count of one. The chain combines TRBV19 with TRBJ1-1; perhaps TRBD1 as D (6 bases). This CDR3 contains 15 residues. V lost 5 bases and J lost 4, with 17 bases in between. CDR1 LNHDA and CDR2 SQIVND come from the germline V gene (reference sequence). CDR3 protein: CASSPIRGMATEAFF. The CDR3 DNA is TGTGCCAGTAGTCCTATCAGGGGTATGGCCACTGAAGCTTTCTTT. Variable domain in full (rest from reference TRBV19 and TRBJ1-1): DGGITQSPKYLFRKEGQNVTLSCEQNLNHDAMYWYRQDPGQGLRLIYYSQIVNDFQKGDIAEGYSVSREKKESFPLTVTSAQKNPTAFYLCASSPIRGMATEAFFGQGTRLTVV.

The rearrangement uses TRBV4-2 and TRBJ1-1; TRBD1 agrees at 9 bases. Per the germline V gene, CDR1 is LGHNA and CDR2 is YNFKEQ. Trimming removed 1 base from V and 4 bases from J; junction bases left unmatched: 4. CDR3 length equals 15 residues. CDR3 region: CASSQGTGVGTEAFF. CDR3 nucleotide sequence: TGTGCCAGCAGCCAAGGGACAGGGGTAGGCACTGAAGCTTTCTTT.

The chain carries TRBV21-1 and TRBJ2-7; no check of the table's D call, TRBD2, against the DNA was made. TRBV21-1 is given as a pseudogene. The CDR3 runs 20 residues. The CDR3, as DNA: TGTGCCAGCAGCAAAAAAGGTGGTAGCGGAAAAGAAAATAATACCTACGAGCAGTACTTC. Translating gives CASSKKGGSGKENNTYEQYF.

CDR3 coding DNA: TGTGCCAGCAGCTTAGTTTACGAGCAGTACTTC. This encodes CASSLVYEQYF. The V call is TRBV7-8, the J call TRBJ2-7; no clear D gene. V was cut by 1 base and J by 4 bases, with 2 bases left in between. CDR1 and CDR2 (germline): SGHVS, FQNEAQ. The CDR3 runs 11 residues.

The chain carries TRBV2 and TRBJ1-1; 7 positions match TRBD1. Per the germline V gene, CDR1 is SNHLY and CDR2 is FYNNEI. The CDR3 spans 14 residues. J gave up 4 bases and V 7 bases, and 9 bases lay outside the gene matches. The CDR3 DNA follows: TGTGCCAGCACAGGACAGGCGCTTGGCACTGAAGCTTTCTTT. It encodes CASTGQALGTEAFF.

The rearrangement joins TRBV28 to TRBJ2-5, with TRBD2 identical over 7 bases. Germline loops: CDR1 MDHEN, CDR2 SYDVKM. V lost 4 bases to trimming and J lost 0 bases; unmatched junction nucleotides: 5. The CDR3 totals 15 residues. The CDR3 protein is CASSSPSGYQETQYF. The CDR3 nucleotides read TGTGCCAGCAGTTCCCCTAGCGGATACCAAGAGACCCAGTACTTC.

The chain recombines TRBV19 with TRBJ1-1; maybe TRBD1 (6 bases). Germline CDR1 and CDR2: LNHDA and SQIVND (reference sequence). This CDR3 comprises 13 residues. The V and J ends lost 7 bases and 5 bases respectively, with 14 bases between them. The CDR3 bases are TGTGCCAGTATTCTTCCAGGGGCAACTGAAGCTTTCTTT. Protein sequence: CASILPGATEAFF.

This clone was picked up one time. This chain connects TRBV29-1 to TRBJ2-5; D ambiguous. The CDR3 runs 12 residues. V was clipped by 7 bases and J by 1 base, with 10 bases between them. CDR1 and CDR2 from the germline V gene are SQVTM and ANQGSEA. The CDR3 nucleotides are TGCAGCGCCCTCCCGATCCAAGAGACCCAGTACTTC. This sequence encodes CSALPIQETQYF.

This clone was counted only a few times. This chain links TRBV5-6 with TRBJ2-3; D not resolved. V was clipped by 5 bases and J by 2 bases, with 15 bases between them. From germline, CDR1 is SGHDT and CDR2 YYEEEE. The CDR3 has 15 residues. The chain's CDR3 is CASRALGRSTDTQYF. The CDR3, as DNA: TGTGCCAGCAGAGCCCTCGGAAGATCCACAGATACGCAGTATTTT.

V gene TRBV7-2 combines with J gene TRBJ1-1, with 7 bases that match TRBD1. CDR1 and CDR2 from the germline V gene are SGHTA and FQGNSA. The CDR3 extends over 14 amino acids. J lost 1 base, V lost 6 bases, and 5 bases had no gene match. The CDR3 reads CASRARQGNTEAFF. The DNA of the CDR3 is TGTGCCAGCAGGGCCCGACAGGGGAACACTGAAGCTTTCTTT.

This clone was observed a few times. This CDR3 is CASSLGLAGAEQYF. The CDR3 DNA is TGTGCCAGCAGCTTAGGACTAGCGGGAGCCGAGCAGTACTTC. The rearrangement links TRBV7-9 to TRBJ2-7; 12 bases match TRBD2. This CDR3 comprises 14 residues. Germline CDR1 SEHNR, CDR2 FQNEAQ (reference sequence). The junction had 1 base not matched to a gene; V was cut back by 1 base and J by 6 bases.

Only a few counts were recorded for this clone. The chain links TRBV5-1 to TRBJ2-3, with D tentatively TRBD2 (6 bases). The CDR3 is 15 amino acids. Germline assignment: CDR1 SGHRS and CDR2 YFSETQ. Trimming removed 4 bases at V and 0 bases at J, with 12 bases between. The DNA for the CDR3 is TGCGCCAGCAGCGTAGTAGCGGATAGCACAGATACGCAGTATTTT. Encoded protein: CASSVVADSTDTQYF. The complete variable domain, with remaining parts taken from reference TRBV5-1 and TRBJ2-3, reads KAGVTQTPRYLIKTRGQQVTLSCSPISGHRSVSWYQQTPGQGLQFLFEYFSETQRNKGNFPGRFSGRQFSNSRSEMNVSTLELGDSALYLCASSVVADSTDTQYFGPGTRLTVL.

A note on this clone: One end of the junction is discordant with germline, which a read error may explain. The CDR3 here is CASRLGAVPDTQYF. CDR3 bases: TGTGCCAGCAGGTTGGGAGCGGTCCCAGATACGCAGTATTTT. The V gene is TRBV5-4, the J gene TRBJ2-3; D may be TRBD2 (5 bases). Germline CDR1 is SGHNT and CDR2 is YYREEE (reference sequence). The CDR3 is made up of 14 amino acids.

J is TRBJ1-1 and V is TRBV6-6; D might be TRBD1 (6 bases). This CDR3 has 13 amino acids. The V gene lost 7 bases and the J gene lost 3 bases, with 12 bases spanning the gap. Germline-derived CDR1 and CDR2 are MNHNY and SVGAGI (reference sequence). The CDR3 bases are TGTGCCAGCACCAGCCAGGGGTACACTGAAGCTTTCTTT. The encoded protein is CASTSQGYTEAFF.

This clone was seen a handful of times. The rearrangement uses TRBV4-2 and TRBJ1-2; TRBD1 might be the D (6 bases). The CDR3 spans 15 residues. CDR1 is LGHNA and CDR2 is YNFKEQ in the germline V gene. Trimming removed 2 bases at V and 0 bases at J, with 10 bases between. In nucleotides, the CDR3 is TGTGCCAGCAGCCAAAGTACAGGGACTAACTATGGCTACACCTTC. Translation gives CASSQSTGTNYGYTF.

This chain connects TRBV15 to TRBJ2-3; D is perhaps TRBD2 (6 bases). Germline lookup yields CDR1 LNHNV and CDR2 YYDKDF (reference sequence). The CDR3 loop spans 13 amino acids. With 5 bases removed from V and 4 bases from J, the gap between germline ends came to 10 bases. The CDR3 bases are TGTGCCACCAGCGCCTGGGGGGCAGATACGCAGTATTTT. Protein sequence: CATSAWGADTQYF. Full variable domain (missing parts from reference TRBV15 and TRBJ2-3): DAMVIQNPRYQVTQFGKPVTLSCSQTLNHNVMYWYQQKSSQAPKLLFHYYDKDFNNEADTPDNFQSRRPNTSFCFLDIRSPGLGDTAMYLCATSAWGADTQYFGPGTRLTVL.

This chain joins TRBV30 and TRBJ2-3; D ambiguous. The CDR3 spans 13 residues. The ends were cut back, 2 bases at V and 11 bases at J, with 17 bases in the middle. Looked up from germline, CDR1 is GTSNPN and CDR2 is SVGIG (reference sequence). The CDR3 nucleotides read TGTGCCTGGAGTCCAGGTAACCCCTATGGGCAGTATTTT. Its protein product is CAWSPGNPYGQYF.

The V call is TRBV2, the J call TRBJ2-2; 8 bases align to TRBD2. This CDR3 has 15 amino acids. V was pared by 6 bases and J by 6 bases, with 9 bases of the junction left unmatched. CDR1 and CDR2 (germline): SNHLY, FYNNEI. The CDR3 DNA sequence: TGTGCCAGCAGCCGGGGACTAGAACGGGCCGGGGAGCTGTTTTTT. It encodes CASSRGLERAGELFF.